Below, 2 T cell receptor beta chains from the same sample are listed, as sequenced in a study of blood T cell repertoires in COVID-19. Measured with immunoSEQ multiplex PCR; TCRdb has only the in-frame clones, and not every one. The data show about 220,000 clones, about 84% seen once. Material for sequencing was peripheral blood. These receptors were collected from a human donor in a cohort sampled during active COVID-19.

This chain uses TRBV18 with TRBJ1-2; the D is unclear. Germline CDR1 reads KGHSH; CDR2 reads LQKENI. This CDR3 is built from 15 residues. V lost 3 bases and J 2 bases, leaving 13 bases between the germline ends. CDR3 residues: CASSPPPGGNYGYTF. In DNA form, the CDR3 reads TGTGCCAGCTCACCCCCCCCTGGAGGGAACTATGGCTACACCTTC.

The sample holds many counts of this clone. V usage is TRBV7-2 and J usage is TRBJ1-5; 8 bases fit TRBD1. With V trimmed by 5 bases and J by 6 bases, 6 bases remained unmatched. Germline V lookup: CDR1 SGHTA, CDR2 FQGNSA. This CDR3 region has 14 residues. The CDR3 loop reads CASSPTGGSQPQHF. Written as DNA, the CDR3 is TGTGCCAGCAGCCCCACAGGGGGGAGTCAGCCCCAGCATTTT.